This T cell receptor (beta chain) was found in a study of shared clonotypes between healthy human individuals. Overall study context: Samples came from two female and three male donors aged 18 to 49.

Trimming cost V 8 bases and J 7 bases; bases outside gene matches: 10. Germline CDR1 reads SNHLY; CDR2 reads FYNNEI. The CDR3 extends over 13 amino acids. Repertoires were generated with immunoSEQ multiplex PCR, while TCRdb's copy carries only in-frame clones and drops some. Of about 510,000 clones in the sample, 75% to 85% were seen once. Adults of Caucasian background living in Nashville, Tennessee made up all donors. The chain recombines TRBV2 with TRBJ1-1; 7 nucleotides agree with TRBD1. The TCR originated in a woman between 40 and 50 years old in good health. Some clones in this sample may be carry-over from other donors' samples. The sample comprised PBMCs. The CDR3 nucleotides read TGTGCCAGCGGGAAAGACAGGGTGGGTGAAGCTTTCTTT. Its protein is CASGKDRVGEAFF.